This TCR beta chain was profiled in a study of cytomegalovirus exposure and HLA in healthy donors. Study results and caveats: Generally TCR sequences proved uncommon, though certain public TCRs appeared in numerous donors. Cytomegalovirus association was assigned to approximately 160 TCR beta chains.

The germline V gene has CDR1 SGHAT and CDR2 FQNNGV. The junction had 1 base not matched to a gene; V was cut back by 3 bases and J by 4 bases. The CDR3 spans 13 residues. On this clone itself: No antigen is known for it.

These donors were members of the approximately 110-subject validation cohort, a group separate from the approximately 620-subject first cohort. TCRdb's copy holds only in-frame clones and misses some; the assay was immunoSEQ multiplex PCR. In the table there are 65,000 to 70,000 clones, over 80% of which are singletons. The sample comprised PBMCs. The receptor comes from a man younger than 35 in good health and CMV-seronegative. This chain joins TRBV11-2 and TRBJ2-7; 9 positions agree with TRBD1. CDR3 sequence (DNA): TGTGCCAGCAGCTTTGACAGGGGGTACGAGCAGTACTTC. This sequence encodes CASSFDRGYEQYF.